The 19 T cell receptor beta chains listed next were all sequenced from one sample in a study of cytomegalovirus exposure and HLA in healthy donors. PCR employed 60 Vbeta and 13 Jbeta primers. Method: immunoSEQ multiplex PCR; TCRdb's copy keeps in-frame clones and lacks some. Of approximately 210,000 clones in the sample, about 76% were seen once. The material sequenced was PBMCs. These receptors came from a woman between 45 and 65 years old in good health and CMV-seronegative.

This chain uses TRBV9 with TRBJ2-3; 8 positions match TRBD1. The junction had 6 bases not matched to a gene; V was cut back by 4 bases and J by 5 bases. The CDR3 has 14 amino acids. CDR1 SGDLS and CDR2 YYNGEE come from the germline V gene. The chain's CDR3 is CASSKTGGGDTQYF. The CDR3 DNA is TGTGCCAGCAGCAAAACAGGGGGAGGAGATACGCAGTATTTT. The entire variable domain, with the rest obtained from reference TRBV9 and TRBJ2-3, is as follows: DSGVTQTPKHLITATGQRVTLRCSPRSGDLSVYWYQQSLDQGLQFLIQYYNGEERAKGNILERFSAQQFPDLHSELNLSSLELGDSALYFCASSKTGGGDTQYFGPGTRLTVL.

This chain uses TRBV9 with TRBJ1-1; D is uncertain. Trimming took 4 bases from V and 2 from J, leaving 12 bases between them. Germline V gene sequence: CDR1 SGDLS, CDR2 YYNGEE. The CDR3 totals 14 residues. CDR3 protein: CASSPRLANTEAFF. For the CDR3, the DNA is TGTGCCAGCAGCCCCCGCTTGGCAAACACTGAAGCTTTCTTT.

This sequence joins TRBV15 and TRBJ1-2; 8 bases are a match to TRBD1. The CDR3 consists of 13 residues. The germline CDR1 and CDR2 sequences are LNHNV and YYDKDF (reference sequence). Trimming took 3 bases from V and 7 from J; bases not matched to a gene: 4. The CDR3 DNA follows: TGTGCCACCAGCAGGGACAGGGTTGGTGGCTACACCTTC. It yields the protein CATSRDRVGGYTF.

V is TRBV9 and J is TRBJ2-3; 10 positions agree with TRBD2. The CDR3 length is 15 residues. J lost 6 bases, V lost 0 bases, and 4 bases had no gene match. The germline gives CDR1 SGDLS, CDR2 YYNGEE. CDR3 in DNA: TGTGCCAGCAGCGTAGTTGCTAGCGGGAGTGATACGCAGTATTTT. Amino acids: CASSVVASGSDTQYF.

The CDR3 DNA sequence: TGTGCCAGCAGGGCCCTAGGAGGAGCTAATGAAAAACTGTTTTTT. Translated: CASRALGGANEKLFF. The V and J genes are TRBV11-2 and TRBJ1-4; D call uncertain. Trimming removed 6 bases from V and 3 bases from J, with 14 bases in between. Germline V CDR1 and CDR2: SGHAT, FQNNGV. The CDR3 is 15 residues long.

In this sample, this clone turned up a few times. The V gene is TRBV28, the J gene TRBJ1-4, with D perhaps matching TRBD1 (6 bases). Germline lookup yields CDR1 MDHEN and CDR2 SYDVKM. The V end was cut by 6 bases, the J end by 12 bases, with 14 bases between. CDR3 length equals 12 residues. The CDR3 sequence: CASRRQAGQLFF. The CDR3 bases are TGTGCCAGCAGAAGACAGGCAGGGCAACTGTTTTTT.

The chain joins TRBV7-9 to TRBJ2-1, with 7 bases that match TRBD2. Trimming cost V 5 bases and J 8 bases; bases outside gene matches: 3. CDR1 SEHNR and CDR2 FQNEAQ come from the germline V gene (reference sequence). The CDR3 sequence is 12 residues long. For the CDR3, the DNA is TGTGCCAGCAGCCTACTAGCGTATGAGCAGTTCTTC. It yields the protein CASSLLAYEQFF.

V gene TRBV7-2 combines with J gene TRBJ1-5; D is unresolved. This CDR3 region has 15 residues. The germline CDR1 and CDR2 sequences are SGHTA and FQGNSA. The V and J ends lost 2 bases and 4 bases respectively, with 12 bases between them. CDR3 region: CASSLRLGGNQPQHF. DNA for the CDR3: TGTGCCAGCAGCTTACGACTCGGAGGTAATCAGCCCCAGCATTTT.

This sequence joins TRBV28 and TRBJ1-3; 9 nucleotides agree with TRBD1. The CDR3 is made up of 17 amino acids. Trimming cost V 4 bases and J 3 bases; bases outside gene matches: 10. From germline, CDR1 is MDHEN and CDR2 SYDVKM. CDR3 protein: CASSSHQGQGIGNTIYF. CDR3 DNA: TGTGCCAGCAGTTCGCACCAGGGACAGGGTATTGGAAACACCATATATTTT.

To note about this clone: Relative to the germline gene, one junction end is altered; a read error may explain this. The V call is TRBV14, the J call TRBJ2-2; tentatively, D is TRBD1 (5 bases). The CDR3 runs to 15 residues. The V gene's germline CDR1 is SGHDN and CDR2 FVKESK. The CDR3 region has the DNA TGTGCCAGCGGCCATCAGGGTCCGAACACCGGGGAGCTGTTTTTT. This codes for CASGHQGPNTGELFF.

This clone appeared once. The V call is TRBV6-5, the J call TRBJ1-4; D gene ambiguous. Germline assignment: CDR1 MNHEY and CDR2 SVGAGI. The CDR3 is made up of 15 amino acids. Deletions cut 0 bases from V and 8 bases from J, with 13 bases between. In nucleotides, the CDR3 is TGTGCCAGCAGTTACTCAGGCGGGCAGGAGGAAAAACTGTTTTTT. Amino acid sequence: CASSYSGGQEEKLFF.

The chain links TRBV6-5 to TRBJ2-3; TRBD1 aligns across 9 bases. The V and J ends lost 6 bases and 4 bases, in that order; junction bases with no gene match: 8. CDR1 and CDR2 (germline): MNHEY, SVGAGI. CDR3 length: 15 amino acids. The CDR3 coding sequence is TGTGCCAGCAGGAACAGGGGGCTAGACGCAGATACGCAGTATTTT. The encoded protein is CASRNRGLDADTQYF.

This clone has just one count. This chain uses TRBV7-6 with TRBJ2-1, with 7 bases lining up with TRBD2. V gave up 3 bases and J gave up 7 bases; unmatched junction bases: 6. This CDR3 comprises 14 residues. Looked up from germline, CDR1 is SGHVS and CDR2 is FNYEAQ. As DNA, the CDR3 is TGTGCCAGCAGCTTCGCGGGAGAGGGAAATGAGCAGTTCTTC. Protein: CASSFAGEGNEQFF.

The gene calls are TRBV19 and TRBJ1-5; tentative D call: TRBD1 (6 bases). CDR1 and CDR2 (germline): LNHDA, SQIVND (reference sequence). V dropped 6 bases and J dropped 6 bases, with 18 bases sitting between them. This CDR3 has 15 amino acids. CDR3 sequence: CASSPFHSGVQPQHF. CDR3 coding DNA: TGTGCCAGTAGCCCCTTTCATTCAGGGGTTCAGCCCCAGCATTTT.

This clone appeared a few times. The chain uses TRBV5-1 and TRBJ1-4; 7 bases map to TRBD1. The CDR3 has 15 residues. Germline trimming cut 0 bases from V and 5 bases from J; bases unmatched to any gene: 4. Germline CDR1 is SGHRS and CDR2 is YFSETQ. In DNA, the CDR3 is TGCGCCAGCAGCTTGGCCGGGACAGTCAATGAAAAACTGTTTTTT. This translates into CASSLAGTVNEKLFF.

The chain couples TRBV6-5 to TRBJ2-1; TRBD2 matches 7 bases. The CDR3 length is 15 residues. J gave up 8 bases and V 0 bases, and 7 bases lay outside the gene matches. CDR1 and CDR2 (germline): MNHEY, SVGAGI. The CDR3 region is CASSYSGGLIDEQFF. DNA for the CDR3: TGTGCCAGCAGTTACTCTGGGGGACTAATCGATGAGCAGTTCTTC.

The CDR3 loop is CASSRHRDEQYF. DNA for the CDR3: TGTGCCAGCAGCCGACACAGGGACGAGCAGTACTTC. This chain joins TRBV5-6 and TRBJ2-7; maybe TRBD1 (6 bases). Per the germline V gene, CDR1 is SGHDT and CDR2 is YYEEEE. The CDR3 spans 12 residues. V was shortened by 4 bases and J by 5 bases, with 10 bases between the two germline ends.

A word on this clone: The junction departs from germline at one end; a sequencing error may be responsible. The J gene is TRBJ1-1, the V gene TRBV29-1; 8 bases are shared with TRBD1. This CDR3 is built from 11 residues. Germline V gene lookup returns CDR1 SQVTM and CDR2 ANQGSEA. CDR3 residues: CSVPLAGQADF. The CDR3 DNA sequence: TGCAGCGTCCCTCTCGCGGGACAGGCGGATTTT.

In this sample, this clone turned up a few times. The chain joins TRBV10-2 to TRBJ1-2; the D gene is possibly TRBD1 (5 bases). Germline loops: CDR1 WSHSY, CDR2 SAAADI. This CDR3 region has 13 residues. V dropped 5 bases and J dropped 6 bases, with 13 bases sitting between them. CDR3 nucleotides: TGCGCCAGCAGTCCCCTCAGGGTTAATGGCTACACCTTC. Protein: CASSPLRVNGYTF.